These T cell receptor beta chains were read from a single sample in a study of blood T cell repertoires in COVID-19. Only in-frame clones appear in the TCRdb table, and some are missing; sequencing was by immunoSEQ multiplex PCR. The sample records over 150,000 clones, 65% to 90% being singletons. What was sequenced was peripheral blood. Source of these receptors: a human donor in a cohort sampled during active COVID-19. The CDR3 runs from the conserved cysteine through the conserved F or W. Clone size is given for some rows only: seen once, a few or many times, or a class if the clone is expanded.

TRBV6-1,TRBJ2-3,NA,CASSESIDTQYF
TRBV5-6,TRBJ1-2,NA,CASSLYGGLFDGYTF
TRBV20-1,TRBJ2-3,NA,CGCSWQARLYF
TRBV19,TRBJ1-1,NA,CASSWTGVDTEAFF
TRBV7-7,TRBJ2-1,NA,CASSSVAGGNNEQFF
TRBV2,TRBJ1-6,NA,CASRRTGGSGSPLHF
TRBV28,TRBJ2-7,NA,CATRQVNLYEQYF
TRBV11-3,TRBJ2-2,few,CASSLEGTSGRALSNTGELFF
TRBV5-1,TRBJ2-7,NA,CASEPTGGSYEQYF
TRBV27,TRBJ2-3,NA,CASSPAGQSRTDTQYF
TRBV6-1,TRBJ1-4,NA,CASSEQFNEKLFF
TRBV9,TRBJ1-4,NA,CASTRTGSTNEKLFF
TRBV2,TRBJ1-6,NA,CASSERTGVYSPLHF
TRBV11-2,TRBJ2-1,NA,CASSARLAALYNEQFF
TRBV5-1,TRBJ2-2,once,CASSLGLSGTGELFF
TRBV6-5,TRBJ2-3,NA,CASRTQDTQYF